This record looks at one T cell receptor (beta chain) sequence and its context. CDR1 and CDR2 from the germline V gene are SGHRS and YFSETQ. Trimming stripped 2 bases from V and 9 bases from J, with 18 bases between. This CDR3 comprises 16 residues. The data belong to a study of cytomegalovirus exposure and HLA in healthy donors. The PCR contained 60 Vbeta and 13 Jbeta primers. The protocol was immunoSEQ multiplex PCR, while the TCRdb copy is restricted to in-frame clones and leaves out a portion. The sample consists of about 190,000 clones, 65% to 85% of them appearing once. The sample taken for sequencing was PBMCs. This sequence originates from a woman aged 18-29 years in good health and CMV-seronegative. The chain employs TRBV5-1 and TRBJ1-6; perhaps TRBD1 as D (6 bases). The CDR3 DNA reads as TGCGCCAGCAGCTTTGATCTCCGGGACACATTTTCACCCCTCCACTTT. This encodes CASSFDLRDTFSPLHF.